This T cell receptor (beta chain) was identified in a study of shared clonotypes between healthy human individuals. Sequencing used immunoSEQ multiplex PCR; TCRdb keeps in-frame clones, though not all of them. In the table there are a few hundred thousand clones, 80% to 90% of which are singletons. Germline V gives CDR1 SGHRS, CDR2 YFSETQ. The CDR3 covers 15 residues. V gave up 4 bases and J gave up 8 bases, with 21 bases separating them. Study results and limitations: As a rule, naive subsets had a larger estimated richness than memory subsets.

About this clone itself: Its specificity is not known.

The sample consisted of memory CD8+ T cells sorted from blood. The subset was: CD45RO+ cells pooled with CCR7-negative TemRA cells. V usage is TRBV5-1 and J usage is TRBJ1-1; D gene uncertain. The clonotype comes from a man aged 18 to 29 in good health. This CDR3 is CASSPWSGTGREAFF. In DNA form, the CDR3 reads TGCGCCAGCAGCCCATGGTCAGGCACGGGTCGAGAAGCTTTCTTT.